At least ten counts were recorded for the clone carrying this T cell receptor beta chain. Its antigen is not identified. V was pared by 10 bases and J by 0 bases, with 6 bases of the junction left unmatched. This CDR3 is 14 amino acids long. The germline CDR1 and CDR2 sequences are MDHEN and SYDVKM. The data are from a study of T cells in Graves' hyperthyroidism and ophthalmopathy. The CDR3 regions of TCR beta were amplified from RNA transcripts. The TCR CDR3 was amplified in a first-round RT-PCR using the HTBI primer set. TCRdb ran MiXCR on the multiplex PCR reads and lists one entry per CDR3 protein. The repertoire consists of about 360,000 distinct CDR3 sequences, with 15% to 19% occurring once and the leading ten covering around 30%. General observations from the study: Also found in blood were most expanded thyroid clonotypes above 0.001.

The clonotype originates from a woman aged 18-30 years with Graves' hyperthyroidism that later progressed to Graves' ophthalmopathy. The chain recombines TRBV28 with TRBJ2-3; TRBD1 matches at 8 bases. The specimen sequenced was blood. The CDR3 sequence is CATKGTGSTDTQYF. The CDR3 DNA reads TGTGCCACTAAGGGGACAGGTAGCACAGATACGCAGTATTTT.